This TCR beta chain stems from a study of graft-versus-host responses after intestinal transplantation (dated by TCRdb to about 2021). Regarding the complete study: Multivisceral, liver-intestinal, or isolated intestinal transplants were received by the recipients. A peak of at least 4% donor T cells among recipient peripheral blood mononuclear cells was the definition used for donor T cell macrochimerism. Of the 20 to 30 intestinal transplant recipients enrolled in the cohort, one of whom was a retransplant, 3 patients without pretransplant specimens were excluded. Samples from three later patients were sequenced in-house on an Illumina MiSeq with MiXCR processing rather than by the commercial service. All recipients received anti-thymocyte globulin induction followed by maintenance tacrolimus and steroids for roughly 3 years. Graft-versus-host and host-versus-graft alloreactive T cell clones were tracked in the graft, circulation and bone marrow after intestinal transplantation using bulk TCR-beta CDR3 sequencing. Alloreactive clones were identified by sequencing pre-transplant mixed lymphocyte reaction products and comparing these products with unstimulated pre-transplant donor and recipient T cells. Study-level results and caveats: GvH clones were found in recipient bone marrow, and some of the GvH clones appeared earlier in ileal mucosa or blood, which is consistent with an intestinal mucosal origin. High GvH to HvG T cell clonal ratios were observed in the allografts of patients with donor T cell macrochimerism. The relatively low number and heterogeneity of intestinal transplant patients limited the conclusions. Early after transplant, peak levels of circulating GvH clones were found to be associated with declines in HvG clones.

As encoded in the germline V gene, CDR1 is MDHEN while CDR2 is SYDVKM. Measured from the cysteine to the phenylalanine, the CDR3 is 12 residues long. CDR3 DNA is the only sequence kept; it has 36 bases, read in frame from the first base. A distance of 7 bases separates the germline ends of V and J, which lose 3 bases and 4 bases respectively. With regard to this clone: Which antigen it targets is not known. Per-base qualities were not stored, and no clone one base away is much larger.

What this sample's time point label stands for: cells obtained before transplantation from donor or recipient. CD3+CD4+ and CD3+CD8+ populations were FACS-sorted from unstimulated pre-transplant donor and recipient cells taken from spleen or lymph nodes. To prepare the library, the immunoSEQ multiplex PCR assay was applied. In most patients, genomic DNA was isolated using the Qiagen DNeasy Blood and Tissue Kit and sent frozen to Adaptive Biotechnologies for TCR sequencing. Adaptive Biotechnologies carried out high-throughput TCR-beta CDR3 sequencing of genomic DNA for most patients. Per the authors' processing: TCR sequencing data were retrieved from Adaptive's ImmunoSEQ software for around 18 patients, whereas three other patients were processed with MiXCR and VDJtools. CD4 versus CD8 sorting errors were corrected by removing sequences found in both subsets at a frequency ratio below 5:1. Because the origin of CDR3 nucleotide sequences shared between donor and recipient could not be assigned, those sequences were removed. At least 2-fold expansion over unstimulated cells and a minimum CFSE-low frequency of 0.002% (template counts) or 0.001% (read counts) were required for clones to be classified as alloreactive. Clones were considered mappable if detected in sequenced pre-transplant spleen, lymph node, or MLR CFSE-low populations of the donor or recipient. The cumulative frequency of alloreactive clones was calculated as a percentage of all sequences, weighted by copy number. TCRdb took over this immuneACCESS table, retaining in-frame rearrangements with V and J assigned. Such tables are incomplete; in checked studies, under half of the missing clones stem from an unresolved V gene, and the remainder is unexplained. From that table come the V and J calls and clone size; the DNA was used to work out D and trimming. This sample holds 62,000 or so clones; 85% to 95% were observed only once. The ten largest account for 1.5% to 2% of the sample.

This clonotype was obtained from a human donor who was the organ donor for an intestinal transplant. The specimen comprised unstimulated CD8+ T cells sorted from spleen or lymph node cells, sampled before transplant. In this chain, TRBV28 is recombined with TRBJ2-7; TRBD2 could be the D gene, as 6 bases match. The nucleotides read TGTGCCAGCAGTTTTGCGGGGTACGAGCAGTACTTC. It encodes CASSFAGYEQYF.